The 10 T cell receptor beta chains given below trace back to one sample, sequenced in a study of identical twins. TCRdb analysed the 5' RACE reads with MiXCR anew, one entry per CDR3 protein. The table has around 240,000 distinct CDR3 sequences, more than 9% seen once. Input material: memory T cells sorted from blood. All receptors come from a man in his fifties in good health.

This sequence joins TRBV11-3 and TRBJ2-1, with D hard to call. The CDR3 length is 12 residues. Looked up from germline, CDR1 is SGHNT and CDR2 is YENEEA. Trimming took 5 bases from V and 6 from J, leaving 8 bases between them. The CDR3: CASSVRFNEQFF. The CDR3 DNA follows: TGTGCCAGCAGCGTGAGATTCAATGAGCAGTTCTTC.

This rearrangement joins TRBV20-1 to TRBJ1-4, with TRBD1 matching over 7 bases. Germline V CDR1 and CDR2: DFQATT, SNEGSKA (reference sequence). The CDR3 loop spans 14 amino acids. Losses at the gene ends were 2 bases for V and 6 bases for J; bases not matched to a gene: 6. The CDR3 DNA follows: TGCAGTGCTAGACGACAGGGAATCGATGAAAAACTGTTTTTT. It yields the protein CSARRQGIDEKLFF.

The chain uses TRBV4-3 and TRBJ2-1; D may correspond to TRBD1 or TRBD2 (6 bases each). Trimming took 0 bases from V and 4 from J, leaving 13 bases between them. The CDR3 is 16 residues long. Germline V gene lookup returns CDR1 LGHNA and CDR2 YSLEER. DNA for the CDR3: TGCGCCAGCAGCCAAGATCTGGGGGGCAAATACAATGAGCAGTTCTTC. Translated, it gives CASSQDLGGKYNEQFF.

The chain recombines TRBV12-3 or TRBV12-4 with TRBJ2-3; tentative D call: TRBD2 (6 bases). Deletions cut 6 bases from V and 0 bases from J, with 22 bases between. The CDR3 consists of 18 residues. CDR3 sequence: CASRGRRGNSYSTDTQYF. The CDR3 DNA sequence: TGTGCCAGCAGAGGCCGGAGGGGAAACAGTTACAGCACAGATACGCAGTATTTT.

This clonotype was seen repeatedly, ten times or more. The V gene is TRBV28, the J gene TRBJ2-3; D may be TRBD1 (6 bases). With 6 bases removed from V and 2 bases from J, the gap between germline ends came to 15 bases. Looked up from germline, CDR1 is MDHEN and CDR2 is SYDVKM. The length of the CDR3 is 15 residues. CDR3 sequence (DNA): TGTGCCAGCAGCCACGGTGACAGGACCACAGATACGCAGTATTTT. Protein sequence: CASSHGDRTTDTQYF.

This clonotype has more than one count but fewer than ten. The chain employs TRBV12-3 or TRBV12-4 and TRBJ2-7; tentatively, D is TRBD1 (6 bases). CDR3 size: 16 residues. V was trimmed by 5 bases and J by 5 bases, leaving 22 bases between them. The CDR3 here is CASSDPQGSGLDEQYF. The CDR3, as DNA: TGTGCCAGCAGTGATCCACAGGGTTCAGGGCTCGACGAGCAGTACTTC.

The table lists this clonotype with many counts. The gene calls are TRBV12-3 or TRBV12-4 and TRBJ1-6; D is unresolved. Between the trimmed V and J ends, which lost 2 bases and 10 bases, there was a span of 9 bases. The CDR3 extends over 13 amino acids. The CDR3 sequence is CASSLNIQSPLHF. The CDR3 DNA sequence: TGTGCCAGCAGTTTAAATATACAATCACCCCTCCACTTT.

This clonotype occurred many times. The V gene is TRBV28, the J gene TRBJ2-1; TRBD2 is a possible D gene (5 bases). Germline values: CDR1 MDHEN, CDR2 SYDVKM. Trimming took off 2 bases at V and 8 bases at J, with 13 bases between the two ends. The CDR3 is 14 amino acids. The chain's CDR3 is CASSLRYTRDEQFF. In nucleotides, the CDR3 is TGTGCCAGCAGTTTAAGGTACACGAGGGATGAGCAGTTCTTC. The whole variable domain, filled in from reference TRBV28 and TRBJ2-1, reads DVKVTQSSRYLVKRTGEKVFLECVQDMDHENMFWYRQDPGLGLRLIYFSYDVKMKEKGDIPEGYSVSREKKERFSLILESASTNQTSMYLCASSLRYTRDEQFFGPGTRLTVL.

This clonotype was counted only a few times. This rearrangement joins TRBV30 to TRBJ1-1, with D unresolved. This CDR3 is built from 11 residues. The germline V gene encodes CDR1 GTSNPN and CDR2 SVGIG (reference sequence). Deletions cut 4 bases from V and 5 bases from J, with 8 bases between. The CDR3 bases are TGTGCCTGGATCTGGAGGACTGAAGCTTTCTTT. Translation gives CAWIWRTEAFF.

The chain links TRBV5-1 to TRBJ2-1, with TRBD2 matching over 9 bases. The CDR3 contains 17 residues. Germline CDR1 is SGHRS and CDR2 is YFSETQ. The J segment lost 4 bases and the V segment lost 0 bases, leaving 8 bases of the junction unmatched. This chain's CDR3 is CASSLVTGTSPYNEQFF. The CDR3 region has the DNA TGCGCCAGCAGCTTGGTAACCGGGACTAGCCCATACAATGAGCAGTTCTTC.